These T cell receptor beta chains were read from a single sample in a study of blood T cell repertoires in COVID-19. Clones were read by immunoSEQ multiplex PCR, and TCRdb kept only the in-frame ones, dropping some. The table shows 54,000 or so clones, with about 84% occurring only once. Sample: peripheral blood. The receptors shown here come from a woman of 80 years or more with acute or convalescent COVID-19. CDR3s include the opening cysteine and the closing phenylalanine or tryptophan. A D gene is named only where the DNA matches it firmly. Clone size is not always given. Where it is, it says once, few, many or a class for expanded clones.

>TRBJ1-6|once|NA|TRBV6-1
CASSEVPRESPLHF
TGTGCCAGCAGTGAAGTGCCGCGGGAATCACCCCTCCACTTT
>TRBJ1-6|NA|NA|TRBV5-4
CASSDNRGSHNSPLHF
TGTGCCAGCAGCGATAATCGAGGCAGTCATAATTCACCCCTCCACTTT
>TRBJ2-2|NA|TRBD2|TRBV13
CASSGPETSGMTATGELFF
TGTGCCAGCAGCGGTCCGGAAACTAGCGGGATGACAGCCACCGGGGAGCTGTTTTTT
>TRBJ2-2|NA|TRBD2|TRBV5-1
CASSLDPAGSNTGELFF
TGCGCCAGCAGCTTGGATCCAGCGGGGTCGAACACCGGGGAGCTGTTTTTT
>TRBJ2-2|NA|TRBD2|TRBV5-1
CASRIGSGGTGELFF
TGCGCCAGCAGGATTGGCAGCGGGGGGACCGGGGAGCTGTTTTTT
>TRBJ2-3|NA|NA|TRBV28
CASSPRTRGDTQYF
TGTGCCAGCAGTCCGAGGACTCGCGGGGATACGCAGTATTTT
>TRBJ1-1|NA|NA|TRBV4-1
CASSSGKNTEAFF
TGCGCCAGCAGTTCAGGGAAGAACACTGAAGCTTTCTTT
>TRBJ1-5|few|TRBD1|TRBV6-2/TRBV6-3
CASSLDRGRSQHF
TGTGCCAGCAGCCTGGACAGGGGGAGGTCCCAGCATTTT
>TRBJ1-5|NA|TRBD1|TRBV2
CASRMDRGSNQPQHF
TGTGCCAGCAGAATGGACAGGGGAAGCAATCAGCCCCAGCATTTT
>TRBJ1-5|NA|TRBD1|TRBV18
CASSADRGSNQPQHF
TGTGCCAGCTCAGCAGACAGGGGGAGCAATCAGCCCCAGCATTTT
>TRBJ1-2|NA|TRBD1|TRBV3-1/TRBV3-2
CASSQIPRDRGGYTF
TGTGCCAGCAGCCAGATTCCCCGGGACAGGGGTGGCTACACCTTC
>TRBJ2-2|NA|TRBD1|TRBV18
CASSLDRVPAGELFF
TGTGCCAGCTCACTCGACAGGGTTCCCGCCGGGGAGCTGTTTTTT
>TRBJ2-7|NA|NA|TRBV2
CASSEGTPYEQYF
TGTGCCAGCAGTGAAGGGACACCCTACGAGCAGTACTTC
>TRBJ2-5|NA|TRBD1|TRBV5-8
CASSLVVGQGRQETQYF
TGTGCCAGCAGCTTGGTCGTAGGACAGGGGCGCCAAGAGACCCAGTACTTC